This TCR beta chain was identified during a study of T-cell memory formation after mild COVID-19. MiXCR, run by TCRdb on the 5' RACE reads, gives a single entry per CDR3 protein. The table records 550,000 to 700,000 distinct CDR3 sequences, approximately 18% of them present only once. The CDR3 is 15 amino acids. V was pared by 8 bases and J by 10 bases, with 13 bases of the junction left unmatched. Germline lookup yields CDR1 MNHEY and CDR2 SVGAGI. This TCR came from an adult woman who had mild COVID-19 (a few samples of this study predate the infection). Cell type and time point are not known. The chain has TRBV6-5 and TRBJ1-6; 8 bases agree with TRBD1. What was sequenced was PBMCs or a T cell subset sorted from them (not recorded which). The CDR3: CASPIVDREESPLHF. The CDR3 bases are TGTGCCAGCCCTATAGTGGACAGGGAGGAATCACCCCTCCACTTT.